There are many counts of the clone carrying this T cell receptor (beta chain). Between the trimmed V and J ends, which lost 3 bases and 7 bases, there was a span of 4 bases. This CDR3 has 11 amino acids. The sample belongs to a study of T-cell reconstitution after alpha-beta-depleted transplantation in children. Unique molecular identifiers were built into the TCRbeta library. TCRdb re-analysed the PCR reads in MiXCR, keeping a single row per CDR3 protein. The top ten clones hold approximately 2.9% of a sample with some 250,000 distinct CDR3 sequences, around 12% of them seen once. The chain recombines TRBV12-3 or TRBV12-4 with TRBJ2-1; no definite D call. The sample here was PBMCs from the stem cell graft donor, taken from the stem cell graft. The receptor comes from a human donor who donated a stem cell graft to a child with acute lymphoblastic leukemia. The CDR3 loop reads CASSFKNEQFF. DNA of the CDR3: TGTGCCAGCAGTTTCAAAAATGAGCAGTTCTTC.